Below, 17 T cell receptor beta chains from the same sample are listed, as sequenced in a study of blood T cell repertoires in COVID-19. Sequencing was performed with immunoSEQ multiplex PCR; in TCRdb, only in-frame clones are kept and a portion is missing. The repertoire holds about 290,000 clones, with approximately 86% as singletons. Sequenced: peripheral blood. The receptor source for this set is a woman aged 50 to 60 with active or convalescent COVID-19.

This rearrangement joins TRBV30 to TRBJ1-2, with 8 nucleotides matching TRBD1. With V trimmed by 5 bases and J by 8 bases, 4 bases remained unmatched. The CDR3 runs to 11 residues. The germline V gene encodes CDR1 GTSNPN and CDR2 SVGIG (reference sequence). The CDR3 reads CAWATGGGYTF. The CDR3 DNA sequence: TGTGCCTGGGCAACAGGGGGAGGCTACACCTTC.

The rearrangement uses TRBV6-5 and TRBJ2-3; no definite D call. The ends were cut back, 6 bases at V and 1 base at J, with 8 bases in the middle. Germline CDR1 reads MNHEY; CDR2 reads SVGAGI. The length of the CDR3 is 13 residues. DNA for the CDR3: TGTGCCAGCAGCCCAAGCCGCACAGATACGCAGTATTTT. Translation gives CASSPSRTDTQYF.

The chain uses TRBV7-2 and TRBJ2-7; D remains ambiguous. Germline CDR1 reads SGHTA; CDR2 reads FQGNSA. V was cut by 6 bases and J by 5 bases, with 11 bases left in between. This CDR3 has 12 residues. The CDR3 DNA sequence: TGTGCCAGCAGTCGGGTCGGTGACGAGCAGTACTTC. This encodes CASSRVGDEQYF.

The V call is TRBV7-9, the J call TRBJ1-2, with a tentative D call TRBD1 (5 bases). In germline, CDR1 is SEHNR, CDR2 FQNEAQ (reference sequence). V shed 5 bases and J shed 8 bases, with 12 bases lying between them. This CDR3 is built from 12 residues. The DNA for the CDR3 is TGTGCCAGCAGCGGCAGGGAGGACGGCTACACCTTC. Its translation is CASSGREDGYTF.

The rearrangement links TRBV28 to TRBJ1-6; tentative D call: TRBD1 (5 bases). Germline loops: CDR1 MDHEN, CDR2 SYDVKM. V lost 7 bases to trimming and J lost 4 bases, with 20 bases between them. CDR3 size: 17 residues. The CDR3 sequence is CASISKPGLRYNSPLHF. CDR3 bases: TGTGCCAGCATCTCAAAACCGGGACTGAGATATAATTCACCCCTCCACTTT.

The chain uses TRBV15 and TRBJ1-2, with 9 nucleotides matching TRBD1. Germline trimming cut 0 bases from V and 6 bases from J; bases unmatched to any gene: 8. The germline CDR1 and CDR2 sequences are LNHNV and YYDKDF (reference sequence). The CDR3 covers 16 residues. The CDR3 bases are TGTGCCACCAGCAGAGACCGACTCGGGACAGGGAATGGCTACACCTTC. This translates into CATSRDRLGTGNGYTF.

The V and J genes are TRBV7-9 and TRBJ2-3; D ambiguous. The V and J ends lost 0 bases and 3 bases respectively, with 7 bases between them. CDR3 size: 14 residues. Germline values: CDR1 SEHNR, CDR2 FQNEAQ (reference sequence). The CDR3 reads CASSLASQTDTQYF. Here the CDR3 DNA reads TGTGCCAGCAGCTTAGCGTCGCAGACAGATACGCAGTATTTT.

This chain connects TRBV2 to TRBJ2-3, with D possibly matching TRBD2 (5 bases). There are 15 residues in the CDR3. CDR1 is SNHLY and CDR2 is FYNNEI in the germline V gene. V gave up 0 bases and J gave up 0 bases, with 7 bases separating them. The CDR3 loop is CASSEARVSTDTQYF. The DNA for the CDR3 is TGTGCCAGCAGTGAAGCGAGGGTTAGCACAGATACGCAGTATTTT.

The chain couples TRBV14 to TRBJ1-3; no firm D call. Trimming removed 1 base from V and 7 bases from J, with 11 bases in between. Germline assignment: CDR1 SGHDN and CDR2 FVKESK. The CDR3 loop spans 14 amino acids. The CDR3 region has the DNA TGTGCCAGCAGCCAAGTTCCAAAGACTAACACCATATATTTT. Its translation is CASSQVPKTNTIYF.

This clone was seen a few times. The V gene is TRBV2, the J gene TRBJ1-1, with a tentative D call TRBD1 (6 bases). The CDR3 contains 13 residues. Trimming left V 7 bases short and J 4 bases short, with 13 bases between. Germline-derived CDR1 and CDR2 are SNHLY and FYNNEI. CDR3 DNA: TGTGCCAGCACATCGACAGGCGCCACTGAAGCTTTCTTT. It is translated as CASTSTGATEAFF.

In the case of this clone: This sample includes further DNA sequences coding for the same CDR3. The chain employs TRBV7-2 and TRBJ1-5; D uncertain. Trimming stripped 5 bases from V and 0 bases from J, with 5 bases between. CDR1 and CDR2 from the germline V gene are SGHTA and FQGNSA. CDR3 length: 13 residues. The DNA of the CDR3 is TGTGCCAGCAGCCCCAGTAGCAATCAGCCCCAGCATTTT. Translating gives CASSPSSNQPQHF.

This chain links TRBV7-8 with TRBJ2-5; 8 bases map to TRBD2. V lost 6 bases, J lost 1 base, and 4 bases stayed unmatched. The CDR3 totals 14 residues. Germline assignment: CDR1 SGHVS and CDR2 FQNEAQ. For the CDR3, the DNA is TGTGCCAGCAGGGCGGGAGGCATCCAAGAGACCCAGTACTTC. This translates into CASRAGGIQETQYF.

The chain links TRBV19 to TRBJ2-3, with D hard to call. The germline gives CDR1 LNHDA, CDR2 SQIVND (reference sequence). Trimming cost V 5 bases and J 1 base, with 13 bases left between them. This CDR3 is 15 amino acids long. The CDR3 is CASSLTGEGTDTQYF. As DNA, the CDR3 is TGTGCCAGTAGTTTGACGGGTGAGGGCACAGATACGCAGTATTTT. The full variable domain, its missing parts supplied by reference TRBV19 and TRBJ2-3, is DGGITQSPKYLFRKEGQNVTLSCEQNLNHDAMYWYRQDPGQGLRLIYYSQIVNDFQKGDIAEGYSVSREKKESFPLTVTSAQKNPTAFYLCASSLTGEGTDTQYFGPGTRLTVL.

This clone was seen once. The chain carries TRBV18 and TRBJ1-5; TRBD1 aligns across 7 bases. The germline V gene has CDR1 KGHSH and CDR2 LQKENI. The CDR3 loop spans 13 amino acids. Trimming removed 4 bases from V and 5 bases from J; junction bases left unmatched: 2. CDR3 in amino acids: CASSRDRDQPQHF. CDR3 nucleotides: TGTGCCAGCTCACGGGACAGAGATCAGCCCCAGCATTTT.

This chain links TRBV30 with TRBJ2-3, with 7 bases matching TRBD2. Germline lookup yields CDR1 GTSNPN and CDR2 SVGIG (reference sequence). This CDR3 spans 17 amino acids. V dropped 0 bases and J dropped 2; count of bases not matched to a gene: 11. The CDR3 DNA reads as TGTGCCTGGAGTGTAGGGTGGGTAGCGGGTCTCACAGATACGCAGTATTTT. Translated: CAWSVGWVAGLTDTQYF.

J is TRBJ1-3 and V is TRBV25-1; a possible D gene is TRBD1 (6 bases). The germline V gene has CDR1 MGHDK and CDR2 SYGVNS. This CDR3 is 15 amino acids long. V dropped 6 bases and J dropped 0 bases, with 12 bases sitting between them. CDR3 residues: CASSHGQPSGNTIYF. In DNA, the CDR3 is TGTGCCAGCAGCCACGGACAGCCCTCTGGAAACACCATATATTTT.

This sequence joins TRBV19 and TRBJ1-4; D is unclear. The CDR3 has 13 residues. Germline V CDR1 and CDR2: LNHDA, SQIVND (reference sequence). The V and J ends lost 7 bases and 7 bases respectively, with 13 bases between them. The CDR3 DNA reads as TGTGCCAGTATCGGAGGGTGGAGTGAAAAACTGTTTTTT. Translating it yields CASIGGWSEKLFF. The complete variable domain, with remaining parts taken from reference TRBV19 and TRBJ1-4, reads DGGITQSPKYLFRKEGQNVTLSCEQNLNHDAMYWYRQDPGQGLRLIYYSQIVNDFQKGDIAEGYSVSREKKESFPLTVTSAQKNPTAFYLCASIGGWSEKLFFGSGTQLSVL.